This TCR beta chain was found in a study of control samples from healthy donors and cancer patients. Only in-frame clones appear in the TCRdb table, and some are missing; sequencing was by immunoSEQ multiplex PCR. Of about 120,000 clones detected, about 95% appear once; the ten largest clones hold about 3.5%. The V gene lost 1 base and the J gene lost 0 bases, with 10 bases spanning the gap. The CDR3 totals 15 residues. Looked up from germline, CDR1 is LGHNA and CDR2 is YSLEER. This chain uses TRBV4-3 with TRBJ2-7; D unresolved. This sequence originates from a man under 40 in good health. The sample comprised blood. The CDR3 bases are TGCGCCAGCAGCCAAGGGCGAACGGCCTCCTACGAGCAGTACTTC. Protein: CASSQGRTASYEQYF.